The 30 T cell receptor beta chains presented below share a single source sample, sequenced in a study of T cell responses to AZD1222 COVID-19 vaccine. TCRdb's table, derived via immunoSEQ multiplex PCR, lists solely in-frame clones and lacks some. The sample lists 140,000 to 150,000 clones, over 90% occurring once. This sample comprised peripheral blood, obtained on day 0 of AZD1222 vaccination. The receptors stem from an adult in good health.

The rearrangement links TRBV18 to TRBJ2-7; 9 bases line up with TRBD2. With 2 bases clipped from V and 7 bases from J, the junction kept 9 bases outside the gene matches. The CDR3 loop spans 15 amino acids. The germline CDR1 and CDR2 sequences are KGHSH and LQKENI. The CDR3 here is CASSPSGGREGEQYF. The DNA of the CDR3 is TGTGCCAGCTCACCATCTGGCGGGAGGGAAGGTGAGCAGTACTTC.

The chain has TRBV27 and TRBJ2-2; 13 bases are a match to TRBD2. The V gene end was trimmed by 5 bases and the J gene end by 9 bases; junction bases not matched to a gene: 9. Germline V gene data show CDR1 as MNHEY and CDR2 as SMNVEV (reference sequence). This CDR3 comprises 16 residues. The CDR3 bases are TGTGCCAGCAGTCCAAGACTAGCGGGAGGACCGCGGGAGCTGTTTTTT. This gives the protein CASSPRLAGGPRELFF.

Only one count was recorded for this clone. The chain couples TRBV9 to TRBJ1-2; 8 nucleotides align to TRBD1. The germline gives CDR1 SGDLS, CDR2 YYNGEE. The CDR3 sequence is 16 residues long. J was trimmed by 1 base and V by 3 bases; bases with no gene match: 8. The CDR3 sequence is CASSASDREVNYGYTF. CDR3 coding DNA: TGTGCCAGCAGCGCCTCGGACAGGGAAGTTAACTATGGCTACACCTTC.

The chain uses TRBV27 and TRBJ1-5; D is possibly TRBD1 (6 bases). Germline V gene lookup returns CDR1 MNHEY and CDR2 SMNVEV (reference sequence). With 5 bases removed from V and 6 bases from J, the gap between germline ends came to 14 bases. This CDR3 comprises 14 residues. The CDR3 DNA follows: TGTGCCAGCAGTCTTAGGGCAGGGGCTCAGCCCCAGCATTTT. It is translated as CASSLRAGAQPQHF.

J is TRBJ2-7 and V is TRBV30, with TRBD1 as a possible D gene (5 bases). The length of the CDR3 is 13 residues. Deletions cut 4 bases from V and 2 bases from J, with 12 bases between. Germline V CDR1 and CDR2: GTSNPN, SVGIG (reference sequence). CDR3 sequence reads: CAWTGRVAYEQYF. The DNA for the CDR3 is TGTGCCTGGACGGGCAGGGTTGCCTACGAGCAGTACTTC.

The chain carries TRBV11-1 and TRBJ2-1, with TRBD1 identical over 7 bases. The V and J ends lost 2 bases and 3 bases, in that order; junction bases with no gene match: 4. The CDR3 is 15 residues long. CDR1 SGHAT and CDR2 FQDESV come from the germline V gene (reference sequence). CDR3 sequence: CASSLFTGVYNEQFF. DNA for the CDR3: TGTGCCAGCAGCTTATTTACAGGGGTCTACAATGAGCAGTTCTTC.

The rearrangement links TRBV5-1 to TRBJ1-1; D is possibly TRBD1 (5 bases). Trimming took 3 bases from V and 11 from J, leaving 14 bases between them. Germline lookup yields CDR1 SGHRS and CDR2 YFSETQ. This CDR3 has 12 amino acids. As DNA, the CDR3 is TGCGCCAGCAGCTCCCGGGGCCCGGATGCTTTCTTT. This gives the protein CASSSRGPDAFF.

The CDR3 loop reads CSASTSLEGEQYF. The CDR3 nucleotides are TGCAGTGCTAGTACTAGTCTCGAAGGCGAGCAGTACTTC. The J gene is TRBJ2-7, the V gene TRBV20-1, with a possible D match to TRBD2 (5 bases). Trimming pared 3 bases from V and 6 bases from J, leaving 15 bases between. CDR3 length equals 13 residues. Germline V lookup: CDR1 DFQATT, CDR2 SNEGSKA (reference sequence).

The rearrangement uses TRBV18 and TRBJ1-1; 7 positions match TRBD1. The CDR3 consists of 14 residues. Germline V CDR1 and CDR2: KGHSH, LQKENI. V was pared by 8 bases and J by 2 bases, with 8 bases of the junction left unmatched. The CDR3 spells CASRKGQTNTEAFF. The CDR3 DNA sequence: TGTGCCAGCCGAAAGGGACAGACTAACACTGAAGCTTTCTTT.

The chain combines TRBV19 with TRBJ1-2; 7 nucleotides line up with TRBD1. This CDR3 contains 14 residues. Germline lookup yields CDR1 LNHDA and CDR2 SQIVND (reference sequence). V shed 6 bases, J shed 4 bases, and the junction held 8 bases outside the gene matches. The CDR3 DNA reads TGTGCCAGTAGAAACGGAAACAGGGGCTATGGCTACACCTTC. This translates into CASRNGNRGYGYTF. The whole variable domain, filled in from reference TRBV19 and TRBJ1-2, reads DGGITQSPKYLFRKEGQNVTLSCEQNLNHDAMYWYRQDPGQGLRLIYYSQIVNDFQKGDIAEGYSVSREKKESFPLTVTSAQKNPTAFYLCASRNGNRGYGYTFGSGTRLTVV.

The chain recombines TRBV3-1 (or the pseudogene TRBV3-2) with TRBJ1-1; the D is unclear. The CDR3 runs 16 residues. Looked up from germline, CDR1 is LGHDT and CDR2 is YNNKEL (reference sequence). Trimming left V 3 bases short and J 1 base short, with 15 bases between. The CDR3 DNA is TGTGCCAGCAGCCACTCGGCCGGGGTATGGAACACTGAAGCTTTCTTT. It is translated as CASSHSAGVWNTEAFF.

Worth noting for this clone: Other DNA sequences in this sample translate to the same CDR3. V is TRBV6-6 and J is TRBJ2-1, with TRBD2 identical over 10 bases. The CDR3 totals 15 residues. The germline V gene has CDR1 MNHNY and CDR2 SVGAGI (reference sequence). The V and J ends lost 6 bases and 4 bases, in that order; junction bases with no gene match: 6. The CDR3 DNA sequence: TGTGCCAGCAGAGCCCCTAGCGGGAGTTACAATGAGCAGTTCTTC. It codes for CASRAPSGSYNEQFF.

V is TRBV23-1 and J is TRBJ1-1; 10 bases agree with TRBD1. TRBV23-1 is annotated as an ORF whose role is uncertain. Trimming at V came to 3 bases and at J to 4 bases, leaving 2 bases not matched to a gene. The CDR3 has 14 amino acids. CDR3 in amino acids: CASSHRTGGTEAFF. DNA for the CDR3: TGCGCCAGCAGTCACCGGACAGGGGGCACTGAAGCTTTCTTT.

The chain uses TRBV5-4 and TRBJ2-7; D remains ambiguous. The CDR3 length is 16 residues. CDR1 and CDR2 (germline): SGHNT, YYREEE (reference sequence). Trimming cost V 0 bases and J 3 bases, with 16 bases left between them. The CDR3, as DNA: TGTGCCAGCAGCTTGGCCCCGGGCATAGGAAACTACGAGCAGTACTTC. Protein product: CASSLAPGIGNYEQYF.

V is TRBV19 and J is TRBJ2-7; TRBD2 agrees at 9 bases. Looked up from germline, CDR1 is LNHDA and CDR2 is SQIVND (reference sequence). V was pared by 1 base and J by 3 bases, with 1 base of the junction left unmatched. CDR3 length: 14 amino acids. The CDR3, as DNA: TGTGCCAGTAGTATAGGACTAGCGGACTACGAGCAGTACTTC. This codes for CASSIGLADYEQYF.

The V and J genes are TRBV29-1 and TRBJ2-7; a weak D match, TRBD1 (5 bases). The germline gives CDR1 SQVTM, CDR2 ANQGSEA. The ends were cut back, 4 bases at V and 3 bases at J, with 16 bases in the middle. The CDR3 consists of 14 residues. The CDR3 protein is CSVGWQGKVYEQYF. The DNA of the CDR3 is TGCAGCGTTGGATGGCAGGGAAAGGTCTACGAGCAGTACTTC.

This clone occurred once. The chain is built from TRBV19 and TRBJ1-1; TRBD1 matches 8 bases. CDR3 length equals 13 residues. Germline lookup yields CDR1 LNHDA and CDR2 SQIVND (reference sequence). Trimming took 4 bases from V and 5 from J; bases not matched to a gene: 3. CDR3 amino acids: CASSTTGVTEAFF. CDR3 nucleotides: TGTGCCAGTAGTACGACAGGGGTGACTGAAGCTTTCTTT.

This clone occurred once. The chain recombines TRBV30 with TRBJ2-6; 8 nucleotides agree with TRBD2. The germline CDR1 and CDR2 sequences are GTSNPN and SVGIG (reference sequence). CDR3 size: 13 residues. The trim removed 7 bases at V and 4 bases at J, leaving 3 bases unmatched. In DNA form, the CDR3 reads TGTGCCTTTCCTAGCGGGGGGGCCAACGTCCTGACTTTC. This translates into CAFPSGGANVLTF.

Remarks on this clone: The conserved phenylalanine or tryptophan is not found at the CDR3 terminus, so this likely reflects a read error. No DNA is shown, since the ends of the CDR3 on it are uncertain; the CDR3 is the one TCRdb lists. The chain links TRBV7-9 to TRBJ2-3; the tabulated D call, TRBD1, remains unverified against the DNA. Counting both end residues, the CDR3 totals 11 amino acids. Germline V gives CDR1 SEHNR, CDR2 FQNEAQ (reference sequence). CDR3 in amino acids: CASSMPGTDNL.

The V call is TRBV5-4, the J call TRBJ2-3, with D unresolved. V was cut by 0 bases and J by 4 bases, with 9 bases left in between. Germline V CDR1 and CDR2: SGHNT, YYREEE (reference sequence). This CDR3 has 14 residues. The DNA for the CDR3 is TGTGCCAGCAGCTTGGTGGCTATCCCAGATACGCAGTATTTT. It codes for CASSLVAIPDTQYF.

The V and J genes are TRBV15 and TRBJ1-6; the D gene is possibly TRBD1 (6 bases). The CDR3 covers 15 residues. CDR1 LNHNV and CDR2 YYDKDF come from the germline V gene (reference sequence). V was trimmed by 0 bases and J by 4 bases, leaving 7 bases between them. The CDR3: CATSRDRGYNSPLHF. CDR3 in DNA: TGTGCCACCAGCAGAGACAGGGGATATAATTCACCCCTCCACTTT.

V usage is TRBV19 and J usage is TRBJ2-5, with D tentatively TRBD1 or TRBD2 (7 bases each). The CDR3 extends over 14 amino acids. V lost 4 bases and J 4 bases, leaving 13 bases between the germline ends. Germline CDR1 reads LNHDA; CDR2 reads SQIVND (reference sequence). CDR3 in amino acids: CASSRGGQIETQYF. For the CDR3, the DNA is TGTGCCAGTAGTAGGGGGGGACAGATAGAGACCCAGTACTTC.

The gene calls are TRBV9 and TRBJ1-4, with a weak D call TRBD1 (5 bases). Trimming stripped 4 bases from V and 8 bases from J, with 18 bases between. The CDR3 loop spans 15 amino acids. Germline CDR1 SGDLS, CDR2 YYNGEE. Here the CDR3 DNA reads TGTGCCAGCAGCCCCTCAACATACCGGGGGGAAAAACTGTTTTTT. Amino acids: CASSPSTYRGEKLFF.

V gene TRBV6-5 combines with J gene TRBJ1-2, with D possibly matching TRBD1 (5 bases). Germline lookup yields CDR1 MNHEY and CDR2 SVGAGI. This CDR3 region has 13 residues. V lost 6 bases and J 4 bases, leaving 12 bases between the germline ends. CDR3 DNA: TGTGCCAGCAGAGATCCAGGGACCTATGGCTACACCTTC. Amino acid sequence: CASRDPGTYGYTF.

The V gene is TRBV3-1 (or the pseudogene TRBV3-2), the J gene TRBJ2-7; 7 bases match TRBD2. Germline values: CDR1 LGHDT, CDR2 YNNKEL (reference sequence). With 4 bases clipped from V and 1 base from J, the junction kept 10 bases outside the gene matches. The CDR3 consists of 16 residues. CDR3 coding DNA: TGTGCCAGCAGCCTAGACCCAGCGGGACCGTCCTACGAGCAGTACTTC. It translates to CASSLDPAGPSYEQYF.

CDR3 protein: CASSIGQGSYGYTF. Here the CDR3 DNA reads TGTGCCAGCAGTATTGGACAGGGGAGCTATGGCTACACCTTC. The chain employs TRBV2 and TRBJ1-2; 9 bases agree with TRBD1. V lost 5 bases, J lost 4 bases, and 5 bases stayed unmatched. The CDR3 totals 14 residues. Per germline, CDR1 SNHLY and CDR2 FYNNEI.

This clone is a singleton in its sample. The V gene is TRBV5-1, the J gene TRBJ2-1; 13 bases map to TRBD2. Trimming cost V 4 bases and J 0 bases; bases outside gene matches: 10. The length of the CDR3 is 19 residues. CDR1 is SGHRS, CDR2 YFSETQ, per germline. The CDR3 nucleotides are TGCGCCAGCAGCCCGAGGACTAGCGGGAGCCTACTCTCCTACAATGAGCAGTTCTTC. Translating gives CASSPRTSGSLLSYNEQFF.

V and J are TRBV5-1 and TRBJ1-1, with 7 bases identical to TRBD1. Germline CDR1 SGHRS, CDR2 YFSETQ. This CDR3 has 16 residues. J lost 2 bases, V lost 2 bases, and 9 bases had no gene match. The DNA for the CDR3 is TGCGCCAGCAGCTTTACTGACAGGGCCGCAAACACTGAAGCTTTCTTT. Its protein is CASSFTDRAANTEAFF.

This clone was seen once. V usage is TRBV6-5 and J usage is TRBJ1-2; no reliable D call. Trimming shortened V by 2 bases and J by 1 base, and 8 bases separated the two germline ends. The CDR3 spans 14 residues. Germline CDR1 and CDR2: MNHEY and SVGAGI. This chain's CDR3 is CASSYDANNYGYTF. In nucleotides, the CDR3 is TGTGCCAGCAGTTACGACGCCAATAACTATGGCTACACCTTC.

V usage is TRBV5-6 and J usage is TRBJ1-5; D might be TRBD1 (5 bases). This CDR3 comprises 15 residues. V lost 3 bases, J lost 0 bases, and 10 bases lay in between. Germline lookup yields CDR1 SGHDT and CDR2 YYEEEE. CDR3 protein: CASSWGRYSNQPQHF. In nucleotides, the CDR3 is TGTGCCAGCAGCTGGGGACGGTATAGCAATCAGCCCCAGCATTTT.